The rows below give T cell receptor beta chains drawn from one sample of a study of T cell repertoires in cytomegalovirus infection. The antigens these receptors bind are not known. TCRdb passed the reads through MiXCR, listing each CDR3 protein once. The sample contains fewer than 850,000 distinct CDR3 sequences, 25% to 30% of which appear only once. Here the sequenced sample was cultured CD8+ T cells from PBMCs, taken from culture after CMV antigen stimulation. Receptors originate from a human donor in good health (CMV status not recorded). Some clones in this sample may be carry-over from other donors' samples. The CDR3 runs from the conserved cysteine through the conserved F or W. Each record gives: J gene, clone size, D gene, V gene, CDR3 protein, CDR3 DNA. The D gene is left open where the match is weak. Rows may omit the clone size; those that give it use once, few, many or a size class.

>TRBJ2-1|few|.|TRBV5-5
CASSDFGGNEQFF
TGTGCCAGCAGCGACTTTGGGGGCAATGAGCAGTTCTTC
>TRBJ1-5|few|.|TRBV7-6
CASSLFAGGYSNQPQHF
TGTGCCAGCAGCTTATTTGCCGGCGGGTATAGCAATCAGCCCCAGCATTTT
>TRBJ1-5|few|.|TRBV7-8
CASSVGSGQPQHF
TGTGCCAGCAGCGTGGGGTCGGGGCAGCCCCAGCATTTT
>TRBJ1-1|.|.|TRBV5-5
CASSFGERTEAFF
TGTGCCAGCAGCTTTGGGGAGAGGACTGAAGCTTTCTTT
>TRBJ2-3|.|.|TRBV6-2/TRBV6-3
CATYTRTQIPTDTQYF
TGTGCCACCTACACCCGGACACAAATTCCCACAGATACGCAGTATTTT
>TRBJ2-1|.|.|TRBV29-1
CSDGGDEQFF
TGCAGCGACGGAGGAGATGAGCAGTTCTTC
>TRBJ2-3|few|.|TRBV7-6
CASSSGRNTDTQYF
TGTGCCAGCAGCTCCGGTCGCAATACAGATACGCAGTATTTT
>TRBJ1-5|.|.|TRBV12-3/TRBV12-4
CASGPSNQPQHF
TGTGCCAGCGGCCCTAGCAATCAGCCCCAGCATTTT
>TRBJ1-6|few|TRBD1|TRBV5-1
CASSKTGSNSPLHF
TGCGCCAGCAGCAAGACAGGGTCTAATTCACCCCTCCACTTT
>TRBJ2-3|.|.|TRBV29-1
CSAEWGPDTQYF
TGCAGCGCCGAATGGGGCCCAGATACGCAGTATTTT
>TRBJ1-4|once|TRBD1|TRBV6-1
CASREGTGSMTNEKLFF
TGTGCCAGCAGGGAGGGGACAGGGAGTATGACTAATGAAAAACTGTTTTTT
>TRBJ1-1|few|.|TRBV27
CASSLSGGVNTEAFF
TGTGCCAGCAGTTTAAGTGGTGGGGTTAACACTGAAGCTTTCTTT
>TRBJ2-3|.|.|TRBV9
CASSPEGTVTDTQYF
TGTGCCAGCAGCCCCGAGGGAACGGTGACAGATACGCAGTATTTT
>TRBJ2-1|.|TRBD2|TRBV5-4
CASSVSGGHTYNEQFF
TGTGCCAGCAGCGTTAGCGGGGGGCACACTTACAATGAGCAGTTCTTC
>TRBJ2-2|.|.|TRBV6-2/TRBV6-3
CASSYSMGATGELFF
TGTGCCAGCAGTTACTCAATGGGGGCGACCGGGGAGCTGTTTTTT
>TRBJ2-7|few|.|TRBV7-6
CASSLTGVRTYEQYF
TGTGCCAGCAGCTTAACGGGGGTGAGAACCTACGAGCAGTACTTC
>TRBJ1-4|.|.|TRBV7-9
CASEPPLANEKLFF
TGTGCCAGCGAGCCGCCTTTGGCTAATGAAAAACTGTTTTTT
>TRBJ1-1|few|.|TRBV7-9
CASSPFSGVRTEAFF
TGTGCCAGCAGCCCCTTTTCAGGGGTGCGCACTGAAGCTTTCTTT
>TRBJ1-5|few|.|TRBV7-8
CASRGGGRYQPQHF
TGTGCCAGCAGGGGAGGGGGACGCTATCAGCCCCAGCATTTT
>TRBJ2-1|few|.|TRBV12-5
CASGDTGEQFF
TGTGCTAGTGGTGATACCGGAGAGCAGTTCTTC
>TRBJ2-5|few|TRBD2|TRBV6-6
CASSYIQLAGETQYF
TGTGCCAGCAGTTACATCCAGCTAGCGGGTGAGACCCAGTACTTC
>TRBJ2-7|few|.|TRBV27
CASSATGQPSYEQYF
TGTGCCAGCAGCGCCACCGGACAGCCCTCCTACGAGCAGTACTTC
>TRBJ2-7|.|TRBD1|TRBV7-6
CASSARDSPYEQYF
TGTGCCAGCAGCGCTAGGGACAGCCCCTACGAGCAGTACTTC
>TRBJ2-3|once|.|TRBV12-3/TRBV12-4
CASSLDLLLQYF
TGTGCCAGCAGTTTAGACCTACTTCTGCAGTATTTT
>TRBJ1-6|.|.|TRBV7-9
CASSLPDKNSPLHF
TGTGCCAGCAGCTTACCGGACAAGAATTCACCCCTCCACTTT
>TRBJ1-5|few|.|TRBV6-2/TRBV6-3
CASSQGPHQPQHF
TGTGCCAGCAGTCAGGGACCTCATCAGCCCCAGCATTTT
>TRBJ2-4|few|TRBD2|TRBV12-5
CASGLGLAGGLEAKNIQYF
TGTGCTAGTGGTTTGGGACTAGCGGGGGGTTTGGAAGCCAAAAACATTCAGTACTTC
>TRBJ1-1|.|TRBD1|TRBV4-1
CASKLGGPGTEAFF
TGCGCCAGCAAATTAGGGGGCCCCGGAACTGAAGCTTTCTTT
>TRBJ1-1|many|.|TRBV2
CASSEAARPNTEAFF
TGTGCCAGCAGTGAAGCGGCCAGACCGAACACTGAAGCTTTCTTT
>TRBJ2-1|.|.|TRBV13
CASMRGNYNEQFF
TGTGCCAGCATGCGGGGAAACTACAATGAGCAGTTCTTC
>TRBJ2-2|few|TRBD2|TRBV7-2
CASSLSLGLAVNTGELFF
TGTGCCAGCAGCTTATCTCTTGGACTAGCGGTGAACACCGGGGAGCTGTTTTTT
>TRBJ2-1|.|.|TRBV7-9
CASSPSKNEQFF
TGTGCCAGCAGCCCCTCAAAAAATGAGCAGTTCTTC
>TRBJ2-5|.|.|TRBV27
CASSLGSSGETQYF
TGTGCCAGCAGCCTCGGGTCAAGCGGGGAGACCCAGTACTTC
>TRBJ2-2|.|TRBD2|TRBV27
CASRTAGYTGELFF
TGTGCCAGCAGGACAGCGGGGTACACCGGGGAGCTGTTTTTT
>TRBJ1-4|.|.|TRBV20-1
CSARGGVPNEKLFF
TGCAGTGCTAGGGGGGGAGTGCCTAATGAAAAACTGTTTTTT
>TRBJ2-5|few|.|TRBV9
CASGLSQETQYF
TGTGCCAGTGGGCTGTCCCAAGAGACCCAGTACTTC
>TRBJ2-2|.|TRBD1|TRBV7-9
CATPTPGTENTGELFF
TGTGCCACCCCAACACCCGGGACAGAAAACACCGGGGAGCTGTTTTTT
>TRBJ1-1|.|.|TRBV11-2
CASSLWSRGDYTEAFF
TGTGCCAGCAGCTTATGGTCCAGGGGAGATTACACTGAAGCTTTCTTT
>TRBJ1-1|many|.|TRBV10-3
CAISESGSSDTEAFF
TGTGCCATCAGTGAGTCAGGGTCCAGTGACACTGAAGCTTTCTTT
>TRBJ1-5|.|.|TRBV6-2/TRBV6-3
CASSYPPGGSNQPQHF
TGTGCCAGCAGTTACCCCCCGGGGGGAAGCAATCAGCCCCAGCATTTT
>TRBJ2-1|.|TRBD2|TRBV4-1
CASSQDPSSGGEDEQFF
TGCGCCAGCAGCCAAGACCCCAGTAGCGGGGGGGAAGATGAGCAGTTCTTC
>TRBJ1-5|.|.|TRBV20-1
CSAPGRDNQPQHF
TGCAGTGCCCCCGGACGGGACAATCAGCCCCAGCATTTT
>TRBJ1-2|.|.|TRBV6-2/TRBV6-3
CASSYFGEHGYTF
TGTGCCAGCAGTTACTTCGGGGAACATGGCTACACCTTC
>TRBJ2-5|.|TRBD2|TRBV12-3/TRBV12-4
CASSFGTSEEYQETQYF
TGTGCCAGCAGTTTCGGGACTAGCGAGGAATATCAAGAGACCCAGTACTTC
>TRBJ1-1|.|.|TRBV27
CASIPFDRPNTEAFF
TGTGCCAGTATCCCTTTTGACAGACCGAACACTGAAGCTTTCTTT
>TRBJ2-2|.|TRBD1|TRBV5-6
CASSLKTGGTGELFF
TGTGCCAGCAGCTTAAAAACAGGGGGGACCGGGGAGCTGTTTTTT
>TRBJ2-5|few|TRBD2|TRBV12-3/TRBV12-4
CASSGTSAETQYF
TGTGCCAGCAGTGGGACTAGCGCAGAGACCCAGTACTTC
>TRBJ2-3|.|TRBD2|TRBV9
CASSVHGLAGATNTDTQYF
TGTGCCAGCAGCGTACACGGACTAGCGGGGGCCACGAACACAGATACGCAGTATTTT
>TRBJ1-1|many|.|TRBV7-2
CASTDPTDTEAFF
TGTGCCAGCACCGATCCTACGGACACTGAAGCTTTCTTT
>TRBJ1-1|few|.|TRBV28
CASSLIAGRNTEAFF
TGTGCCAGCAGTTTAATCGCAGGGAGGAACACTGAAGCTTTCTTT
>TRBJ2-3|.|TRBD1|TRBV7-6
CASSRTGGTDTQYF
TGTGCCAGCAGCCGGACAGGGGGCACAGATACGCAGTATTTT
>TRBJ2-3|.|.|TRBV29-1
CSVAQDTDTQYF
TGCAGCGTTGCACAGGACACAGATACGCAGTATTTT
>TRBJ2-5|few|.|TRBV7-7
CASSLEPWETQYF
TGTGCTAGCAGCTTAGAACCTTGGGAGACCCAGTACTTC
>TRBJ2-1|.|TRBD2|TRBV7-2
CASSFHGGANEQFF
TGTGCCAGCAGCTTTCACGGGGGGGCCAATGAGCAGTTCTTC
>TRBJ2-2|.|.|TRBV29-1
CSVDGQTNTGELFF
TGCAGCGTTGACGGGCAGACGAACACCGGGGAGCTGTTTTTT
>TRBJ1-6|few|.|TRBV20-1
CSATSRDRMGSYNSPLHF
TGCAGTGCTACCTCCCGCGACCGGATGGGCTCCTATAATTCACCCCTCCACTTT
>TRBJ1-1|many|.|TRBV6-5
CASSYSAENTEAFF
TGTGCCAGCAGTTACTCGGCGGAGAACACTGAAGCTTTCTTT